Sequencing of this TCR beta chain was carried out in a study of blood T cell repertoires in COVID-19. Overall study: The study drew acute and convalescent COVID-19 samples from the United States, Italy and Spain. The analysed material was cDNA or gDNA that came from T cells, B-cell-depleted T cells, or PBMCs.

V gave up 4 bases and J gave up 2 bases; unmatched junction bases: 8. The length of the CDR3 is 16 residues. CDR1 is KGHSH and CDR2 is LQKENI in the germline V gene. In the original analysis: By means of reference gene primer amplification, nucleated cell counts were estimated. Clones were sequenced by immunoSEQ multiplex PCR, and TCRdb holds only the in-frame ones, with some missing. That table is the source of V, J and clone size, and D and trimming were worked out from the DNA. This table has about 150,000 clones, about four fifths appearing once. Sequenced sample: peripheral blood. The clonotype comes from a man aged 55 to 70 with acute or convalescent COVID-19. This chain joins TRBV18 and TRBJ2-5; TRBD1 agrees at 9 bases. CDR3 loop: CASSQMPGQGQETQYF. CDR3 bases: TGTGCCAGCTCACAGATGCCGGGACAGGGACAAGAGACCCAGTACTTC.